The 3 T cell receptor beta chains presented below share a single source sample, sequenced in a study of blood T cell repertoires in COVID-19. Only in-frame clones appear in the TCRdb table, and some are missing; sequencing was by immunoSEQ multiplex PCR. The sample has about 42,000 clones; approximately 84% are singletons. The specimen sequenced was peripheral blood. These receptors all come from an older woman in a cohort sampled during active COVID-19.

The genes are TRBV5-6 and TRBJ2-7, with 7 bases identical to TRBD2. This CDR3 is 17 amino acids long. V lost 4 bases to trimming and J lost 6 bases; unmatched junction nucleotides: 19. Germline V gene lookup returns CDR1 SGHDT and CDR2 YYEEEE. DNA for the CDR3: TGTGCCAGCAGCGTCATAGCGGGTCTCATGCCGGCGGGCGAGCAGTACTTC. It encodes CASSVIAGLMPAGEQYF. Supplemented by reference TRBV5-6 and TRBJ2-7, the full variable domain reads DAGVTQSPTHLIKTRGQQVTLRCSPKSGHDTVSWYQQALGQGPQFIFQYYEEEERQRGNFPDRFSGHQFPNYSSELNVNALLLGDSALYLCASSVIAGLMPAGEQYFGPGTRLTVT.

The chain carries TRBV6-5 and TRBJ1-1; D ambiguous. Germline V lookup: CDR1 MNHEY, CDR2 SVGAGI. V lost 5 bases to trimming and J lost 0 bases, with 7 bases between them. This CDR3 has 13 amino acids. In nucleotides, the CDR3 is TGTGCCAGCAGTCAGATTATGAACACTGAAGCTTTCTTT. Encoded protein: CASSQIMNTEAFF.

The table lists this clone with a few counts. This rearrangement joins TRBV18 to TRBJ2-7, with TRBD2 identical over 10 bases. Germline CDR1 and CDR2: KGHSH and LQKENI. Trimming at V came to 5 bases and at J to 6 bases, leaving 10 bases not matched to a gene. The CDR3 runs 15 residues. The CDR3 DNA follows: TGTGCCAGCTCAACCTCGGAACTAGCGGGATCCGAGCAGTACTTC. It encodes CASSTSELAGSEQYF. Full variable domain (rest looked up from reference TRBV18 and TRBJ2-7): NAGVMQNPRHLVRRRGQEARLRCSPMKGHSHVYWYRQLPEEGLKFMVYLQKENIIDESGMPKERFSAEFPKEGPSILRIQQVVRGDSAAYFCASSTSELAGSEQYFGPGTRLTVT.